The clone carrying this TCR beta chain was detected only a few times. The data stem from a study of blood T cell repertoires in COVID-19. Across the whole study: Acute and convalescent COVID-19 samples came from the United States, Italy and Spain. Sources were T cells, B-cell-depleted T cells, or PBMCs; the material itself was cDNA or gDNA.

Two negative PCRs, clearance, or symptom resolution had been documented for recovered Cohort 3 donors. The CDR3 sequence is 16 residues long. Germline V gene lookup returns CDR1 SGHRS and CDR2 YFSETQ. V lost 0 bases and J lost 9, with 18 bases in between. Per the study methods: Reference gene primer amplification in the assay estimated nucleated cell counts. Clones were read by immunoSEQ multiplex PCR, and TCRdb kept only the in-frame ones, dropping some. The DNA gave D and trimming, while V, J and clone size come from that table. The data contain about 300,000 clones, approximately 90% of them singletons.

The sequencing sample was made of PBMCs or T cells enriched from blood (not recorded which). This receptor was taken from a man between 25 and 39 years old who had recovered from COVID-19. The chain uses TRBV5-1 and TRBJ2-2; TRBD2 is a possible D gene (6 bases). The DNA of the CDR3 is TGCGCCAGCAGCTTGGTGGCTAGCCTCGGGGGAAGGGAGCTGTTTTTT. The encoded protein is CASSLVASLGGRELFF.